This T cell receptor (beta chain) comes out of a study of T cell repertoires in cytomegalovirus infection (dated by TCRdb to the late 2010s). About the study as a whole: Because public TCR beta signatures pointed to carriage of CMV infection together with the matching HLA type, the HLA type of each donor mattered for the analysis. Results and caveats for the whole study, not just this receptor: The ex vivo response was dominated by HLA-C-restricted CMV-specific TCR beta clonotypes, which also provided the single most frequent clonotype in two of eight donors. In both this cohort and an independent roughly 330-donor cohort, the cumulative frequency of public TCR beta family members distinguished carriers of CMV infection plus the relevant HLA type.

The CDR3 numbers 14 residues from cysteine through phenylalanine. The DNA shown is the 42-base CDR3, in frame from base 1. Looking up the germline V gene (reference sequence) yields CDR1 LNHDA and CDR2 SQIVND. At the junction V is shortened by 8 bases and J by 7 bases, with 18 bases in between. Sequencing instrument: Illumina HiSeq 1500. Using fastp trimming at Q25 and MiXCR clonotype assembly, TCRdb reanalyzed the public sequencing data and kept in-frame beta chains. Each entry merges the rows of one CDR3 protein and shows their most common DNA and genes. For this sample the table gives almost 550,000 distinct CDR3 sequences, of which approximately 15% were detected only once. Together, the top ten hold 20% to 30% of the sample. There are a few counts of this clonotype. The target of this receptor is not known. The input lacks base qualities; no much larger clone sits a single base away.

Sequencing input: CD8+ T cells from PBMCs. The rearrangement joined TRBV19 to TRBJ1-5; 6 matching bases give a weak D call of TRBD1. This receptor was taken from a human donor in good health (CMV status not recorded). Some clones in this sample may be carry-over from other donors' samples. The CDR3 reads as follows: CASWPGQTGQPQHF. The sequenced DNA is TGTGCCAGTTGGCCGGGACAAACGGGGCAGCCCCAGCATTTT.